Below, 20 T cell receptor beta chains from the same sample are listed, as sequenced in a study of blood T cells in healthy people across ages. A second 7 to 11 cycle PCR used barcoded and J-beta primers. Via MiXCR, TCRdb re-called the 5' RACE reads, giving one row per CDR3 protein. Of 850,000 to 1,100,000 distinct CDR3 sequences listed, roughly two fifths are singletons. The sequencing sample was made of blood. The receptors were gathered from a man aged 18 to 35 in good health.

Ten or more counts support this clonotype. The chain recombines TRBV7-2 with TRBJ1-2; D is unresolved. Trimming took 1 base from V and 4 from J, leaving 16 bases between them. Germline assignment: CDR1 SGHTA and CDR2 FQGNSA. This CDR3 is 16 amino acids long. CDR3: CASSLESVLGFYGYTF. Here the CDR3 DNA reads TGTGCCAGCAGCTTAGAGTCAGTTTTAGGATTCTATGGCTACACCTTC.

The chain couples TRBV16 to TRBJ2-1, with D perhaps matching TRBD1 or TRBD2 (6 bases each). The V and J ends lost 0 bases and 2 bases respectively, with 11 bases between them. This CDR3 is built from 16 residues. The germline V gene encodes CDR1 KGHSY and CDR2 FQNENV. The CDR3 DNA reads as TGTGCCAGCAGCCAATCGGTTGGGGGGCCCTACAATGAGCAGTTCTTC. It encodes CASSQSVGGPYNEQFF.

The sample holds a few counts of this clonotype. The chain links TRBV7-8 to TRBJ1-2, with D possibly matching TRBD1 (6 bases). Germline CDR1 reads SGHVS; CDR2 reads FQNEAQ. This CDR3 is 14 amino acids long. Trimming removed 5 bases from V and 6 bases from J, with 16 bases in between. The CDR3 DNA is TGTGCCAGCAGCGGTTTAAGGGGGATCAATGGCTACACCTTC. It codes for CASSGLRGINGYTF.

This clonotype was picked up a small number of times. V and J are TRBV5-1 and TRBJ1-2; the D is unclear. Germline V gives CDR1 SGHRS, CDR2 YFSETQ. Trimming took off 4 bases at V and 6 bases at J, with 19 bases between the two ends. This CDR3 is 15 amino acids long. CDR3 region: CASSRSTEPTNGYTF. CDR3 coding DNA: TGCGCCAGCAGCCGAAGTACAGAACCCACAAATGGCTACACCTTC. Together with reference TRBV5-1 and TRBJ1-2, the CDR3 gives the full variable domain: KAGVTQTPRYLIKTRGQQVTLSCSPISGHRSVSWYQQTPGQGLQFLFEYFSETQRNKGNFPGRFSGRQFSNSRSEMNVSTLELGDSALYLCASSRSTEPTNGYTFGSGTRLTVV.

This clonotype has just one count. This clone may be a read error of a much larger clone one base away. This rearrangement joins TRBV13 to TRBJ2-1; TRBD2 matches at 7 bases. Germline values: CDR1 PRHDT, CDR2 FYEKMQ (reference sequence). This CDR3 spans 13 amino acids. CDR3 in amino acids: CASSWGLNNGQFF. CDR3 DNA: TGTGCCAGCAGTTGGGGACTAAACAATGGGCAGTTCTTC.

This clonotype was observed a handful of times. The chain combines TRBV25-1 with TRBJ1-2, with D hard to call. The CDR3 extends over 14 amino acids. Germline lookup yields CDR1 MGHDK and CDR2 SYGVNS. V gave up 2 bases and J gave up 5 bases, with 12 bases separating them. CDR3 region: CASSEPRSEYGYTF. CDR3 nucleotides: TGTGCCAGCAGTGAACCCAGGTCGGAGTATGGCTACACCTTC.

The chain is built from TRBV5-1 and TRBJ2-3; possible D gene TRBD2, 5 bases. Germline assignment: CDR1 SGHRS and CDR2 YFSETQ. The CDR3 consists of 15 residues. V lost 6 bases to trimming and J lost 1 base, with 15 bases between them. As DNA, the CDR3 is TGCGCCAGCACCCGGGGAGAGCTTGGCACAGATACGCAGTATTTT. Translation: CASTRGELGTDTQYF.

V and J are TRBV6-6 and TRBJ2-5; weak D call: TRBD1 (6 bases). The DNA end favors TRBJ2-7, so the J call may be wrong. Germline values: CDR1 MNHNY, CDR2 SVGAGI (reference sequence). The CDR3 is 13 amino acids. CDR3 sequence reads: CASSHEGAYEQYF. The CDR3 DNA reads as TGTGCCAGCAGTCACGAGGGGGCCTACGAGCAGTACTTC.

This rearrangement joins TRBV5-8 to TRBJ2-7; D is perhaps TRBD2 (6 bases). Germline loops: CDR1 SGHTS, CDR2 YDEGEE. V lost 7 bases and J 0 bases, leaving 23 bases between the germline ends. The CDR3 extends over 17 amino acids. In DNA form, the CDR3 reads TGTGCCAGCTCAAACCCCCTTGCGGGGCACTTCTCCTACGAGCAGTACTTC. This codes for CASSNPLAGHFSYEQYF.

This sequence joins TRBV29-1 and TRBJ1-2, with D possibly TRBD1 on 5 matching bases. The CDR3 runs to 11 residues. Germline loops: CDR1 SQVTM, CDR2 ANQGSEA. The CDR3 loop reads CLKSGNYGYTF. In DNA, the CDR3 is TGCCTAAAATCAGGGAACTATGGCTACACCTTC.

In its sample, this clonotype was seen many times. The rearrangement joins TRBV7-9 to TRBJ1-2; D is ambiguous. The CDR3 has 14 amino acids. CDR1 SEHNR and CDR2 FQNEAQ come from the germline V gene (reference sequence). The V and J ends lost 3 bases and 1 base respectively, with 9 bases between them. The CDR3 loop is CASSFGEVNYGYTF. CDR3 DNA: TGTGCCAGCAGCTTTGGCGAAGTTAACTATGGCTACACCTTC.

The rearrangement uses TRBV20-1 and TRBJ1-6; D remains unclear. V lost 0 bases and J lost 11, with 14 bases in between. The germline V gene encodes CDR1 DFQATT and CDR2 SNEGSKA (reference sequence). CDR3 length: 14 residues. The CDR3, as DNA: TGCAGTGCTAGAGATGTCGGGGTACAGCCACCCCTCCACTTT. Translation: CSARDVGVQPPLHF.

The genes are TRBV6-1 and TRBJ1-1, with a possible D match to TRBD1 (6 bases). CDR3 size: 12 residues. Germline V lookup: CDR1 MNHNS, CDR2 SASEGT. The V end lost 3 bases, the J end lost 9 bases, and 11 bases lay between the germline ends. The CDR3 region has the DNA TGTGCCAGCAGTGAGAGGACAGCGCAAGCTTTCTTT. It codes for CASSERTAQAFF.

DNA of the CDR3: TGTGCCAGCAGTTTGTCCCCCCACGGCGCGTTCTTC. Amino acid sequence: CASSLSPHGAFF. The chain carries TRBV28 and TRBJ2-1; D is uncertain. The germline V and J ends were trimmed by 3 bases and 15 bases, with 15 bases remaining between them. Per germline, CDR1 MDHEN and CDR2 SYDVKM. This CDR3 spans 12 amino acids.

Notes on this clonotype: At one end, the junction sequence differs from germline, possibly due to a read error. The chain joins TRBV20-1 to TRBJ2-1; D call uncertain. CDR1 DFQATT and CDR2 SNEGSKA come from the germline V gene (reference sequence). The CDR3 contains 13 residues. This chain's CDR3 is CGASRQTYNEQFF. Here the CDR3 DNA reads TGCGGTGCTAGTCGGCAGACCTACAATGAGCAGTTCTTC.

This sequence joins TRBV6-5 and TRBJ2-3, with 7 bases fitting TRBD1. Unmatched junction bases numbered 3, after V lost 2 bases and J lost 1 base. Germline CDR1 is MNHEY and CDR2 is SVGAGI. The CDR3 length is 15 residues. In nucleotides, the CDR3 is TGTGCCAGCAGTTACGGACAGGCTCGCACAGATACGCAGTATTTT. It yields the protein CASSYGQARTDTQYF.

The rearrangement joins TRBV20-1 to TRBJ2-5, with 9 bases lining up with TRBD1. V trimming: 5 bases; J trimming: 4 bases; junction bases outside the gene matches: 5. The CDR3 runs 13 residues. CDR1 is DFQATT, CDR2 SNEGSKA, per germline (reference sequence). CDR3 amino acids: CSADRDRAETQYF. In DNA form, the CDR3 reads TGCAGTGCTGACCGGGACAGGGCAGAGACCCAGTACTTC.

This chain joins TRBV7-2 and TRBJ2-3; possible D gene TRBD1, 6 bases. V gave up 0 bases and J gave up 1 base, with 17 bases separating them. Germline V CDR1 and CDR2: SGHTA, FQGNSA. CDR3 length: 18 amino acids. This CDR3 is CASSLAMLQGGGTDTQYF. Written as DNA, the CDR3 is TGTGCCAGCAGCTTAGCGATGTTACAGGGCGGAGGCACAGATACGCAGTATTTT.

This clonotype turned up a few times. The CDR3 nucleotides are TGTGCCAGCAAGGTCTACTCCTACAATGAGCAGTTCTTC. This sequence encodes CASKVYSYNEQFF. The rearrangement joins TRBV6-1 to TRBJ2-1; no reliable D call. This CDR3 has 13 amino acids. The germline gives CDR1 MNHNS, CDR2 SASEGT. V was pared by 7 bases and J by 0 bases, with 7 bases between.

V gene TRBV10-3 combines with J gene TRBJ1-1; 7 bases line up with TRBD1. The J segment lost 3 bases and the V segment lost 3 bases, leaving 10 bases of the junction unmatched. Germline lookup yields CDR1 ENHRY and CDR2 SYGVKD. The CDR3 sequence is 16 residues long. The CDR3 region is CAISDNQGGWDTEAFF. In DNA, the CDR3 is TGTGCCATCAGTGACAACCAGGGGGGTTGGGACACTGAAGCTTTCTTT.